These 22 T cell receptor beta chains came from one sample sequenced in a study of cytomegalovirus exposure and HLA in healthy donors. With 60 Vbeta and 13 Jbeta primers, the PCR was carried out. Method: immunoSEQ multiplex PCR; TCRdb's copy keeps in-frame clones and lacks some. The sample records about 140,000 clones, roughly 77% being singletons. The sequenced material came from PBMCs. These receptors were obtained from a female donor in good health and CMV-seronegative.

Notes on this clone: Relative to the germline gene, one junction end is altered; a read error may explain this. J is TRBJ2-5 and V is TRBV7-7; 12 bases align to TRBD1. The germline V gene has CDR1 SSHAT and CDR2 FNYEAQ (reference sequence). This CDR3 spans 15 amino acids. For the CDR3, the DNA is TGTGCTAGCAGTATAGGGACAGGGGGCGACGAGACCCAGTACTTC. Protein sequence: CASSIGTGGDETQYF.

A single count supports this clone. Other DNA sequences within the sample encode an identical CDR3. The chain carries TRBV9 and TRBJ2-3; the D is unclear. This CDR3 has 12 amino acids. Germline V gene data show CDR1 as SGDLS and CDR2 as YYNGEE. Trimming took off 1 base at V and 6 bases at J, with 6 bases between the two ends. In DNA, the CDR3 is TGTGCCAGCAGCGTAACAGAGGATACGCAGTATTTT. Translated, it gives CASSVTEDTQYF.

The chain has TRBV27 and TRBJ2-1, with 7 bases matching TRBD2. The CDR3 has 14 amino acids. Germline lookup yields CDR1 MNHEY and CDR2 SMNVEV (reference sequence). The trim removed 5 bases at V and 8 bases at J, leaving 9 bases unmatched. The CDR3 coding sequence is TGTGCCAGCAGTCTCGGACTAGTGTTAGATGAGCAGTTCTTC. This encodes CASSLGLVLDEQFF.

V usage is TRBV7-4 and J usage is TRBJ2-7, with TRBD2 matching over 10 bases. With V trimmed by 4 bases and J by 5 bases, 5 bases remained unmatched. Germline-derived CDR1 and CDR2 are SGHVT and SQSDAQ. There are 14 residues in the CDR3. This CDR3 is CASSSGTSVDEQYF. The CDR3 DNA reads TGTGCCAGCAGCTCCGGGACTAGCGTCGACGAGCAGTACTTC.

V usage is TRBV9 and J usage is TRBJ2-1, with TRBD2 identical over 7 bases. V lost 0 bases, J lost 4 bases, and 7 bases stayed unmatched. CDR3 length equals 16 residues. Germline V gene sequence: CDR1 SGDLS, CDR2 YYNGEE. CDR3 region: CASSVDSGLLYNEQFF. In DNA, the CDR3 is TGTGCCAGCAGCGTAGATAGCGGGCTACTATACAATGAGCAGTTCTTC.

CDR3 loop: CASSLSAGNIQYF. The CDR3, as DNA: TGTGCCAGCAGCCTCTCGGCAGGGAACATTCAGTACTTC. The gene calls are TRBV7-3 and TRBJ2-4; perhaps TRBD1 as D (5 bases). CDR1 is SGHTA, CDR2 FQGTGA, per germline. V was clipped by 5 bases and J by 7 bases, with 12 bases between them. There are 13 residues in the CDR3. Together with reference TRBV7-3 and TRBJ2-4, the CDR3 gives the full variable domain: GAGVSQTPSNKVTEKGKYVELRCDPISGHTALYWYRQSLGQGPEFLIYFQGTGAADDSGLPNDRFFAVRPEGSVSTLKIQRTERGDSAVYLCASSLSAGNIQYFGAGTRLSVL.

In its sample, this clone was seen a few times. The chain carries TRBV2 and TRBJ2-1; 7 bases match TRBD1. The V gene's germline CDR1 is SNHLY and CDR2 FYNNEI. The CDR3 totals 12 residues. The V segment lost 5 bases and the J segment 9 bases; nucleotides outside the gene matches: 4. CDR3 sequence: CASSRGGSEQFF. The CDR3 nucleotides read TGTGCCAGCAGTCGAGGGGGCAGTGAGCAGTTCTTC.

This rearrangement joins TRBV5-4 to TRBJ2-2; 7 bases are a match to TRBD2. Germline V gene data show CDR1 as SGHNT and CDR2 as YYREEE (reference sequence). V lost 2 bases to trimming and J lost 2 bases; unmatched junction nucleotides: 6. This CDR3 is built from 16 residues. The CDR3 coding sequence is TGTGCCAGCAGCTTTGGAGTAGCGGGTAACACCGGGGAGCTGTTTTTT. Protein product: CASSFGVAGNTGELFF.

The V call is TRBV2, the J call TRBJ1-2; 7 positions match TRBD1. Per germline, CDR1 SNHLY and CDR2 FYNNEI. The V and J ends lost 5 bases and 4 bases, in that order; junction bases with no gene match: 7. The CDR3 covers 14 residues. The CDR3: CASSPTGYPYGYTF. In DNA form, the CDR3 reads TGTGCCAGCAGTCCGACAGGGTACCCCTATGGCTACACCTTC.

Note on this clone: The sample has other DNA sequences that encode this CDR3 too. The chain uses TRBV5-4 and TRBJ1-2; perhaps TRBD1 as D (5 bases). Trimming cost V 0 bases and J 2 bases, with 5 bases left between them. CDR1 and CDR2 from the germline V gene are SGHNT and YYREEE (reference sequence). This CDR3 has 13 residues. The CDR3 loop is CASSLDRNYGYTF. The DNA of the CDR3 is TGTGCCAGCAGCTTGGACAGGAACTATGGCTACACCTTC.

Turning to this clone: At one of its ends the junction is not consistent with the germline gene, which may arise from a read error. The rearrangement uses TRBV7-7 and TRBJ2-2, with D tentatively TRBD1 or TRBD2 (5 bases each). The CDR3 has 15 amino acids. The germline V gene has CDR1 SSHAT and CDR2 FNYEAQ (reference sequence). The CDR3 nucleotides read TGTGCTAGCAGCTTAGACAGACCGGGGACCGGGGAGCTGTTTTTT. Encoded protein: CASSLDRPGTGELFF.

This clone was seen a few times. This rearrangement joins TRBV10-3 to TRBJ2-7, with D possibly TRBD2 on 6 matching bases. Germline V gene sequence: CDR1 ENHRY, CDR2 SYGVKD. The CDR3 totals 13 residues. Trimming shortened V by 7 bases and J by 1 base, and 11 bases separated the two germline ends. The chain's CDR3 is CAIKASESYEQYF. The CDR3 nucleotides read TGTGCCATCAAGGCTAGCGAGTCCTACGAGCAGTACTTC.

CDR3 region: CASSSSPSSGVSYEQYF. The CDR3 DNA reads as TGTGCCAGCAGCTCTTCTCCCTCTAGCGGGGTTTCATACGAGCAGTACTTC. V usage is TRBV11-2 and J usage is TRBJ2-7; 9 bases agree with TRBD2. The V segment lost 4 bases and the J segment 4 bases; nucleotides outside the gene matches: 14. Germline V gene lookup returns CDR1 SGHAT and CDR2 FQNNGV. This CDR3 spans 17 amino acids.

The chain is built from TRBV7-2 and TRBJ2-3; TRBD2 matches 12 bases. Trimming cost V 5 bases and J 6 bases; bases outside gene matches: 6. The V gene's germline CDR1 is SGHTA and CDR2 FQGNSA. CDR3 size: 15 residues. The DNA for the CDR3 is TGTGCCAGCAGCCTCACTAGCGGGAGGCCGGATACGCAGTATTTT. It yields the protein CASSLTSGRPDTQYF.

The chain combines TRBV15 with TRBJ2-2; tentative D call: TRBD2 (5 bases). Trimming left V 6 bases short and J 8 bases short, with 13 bases between. There are 13 residues in the CDR3. In germline, CDR1 is LNHNV, CDR2 YYDKDF (reference sequence). In nucleotides, the CDR3 is TGTGCCACCAGTTTATTCCCGGGGGGGGAGCTGTTTTTT. As protein: CATSLFPGGELFF.

J is TRBJ2-5 and V is TRBV10-2; possible D gene TRBD1, 6 bases. CDR3 size: 13 residues. Germline V gene data show CDR1 as WSHSY and CDR2 as SAAADI. V was cut by 8 bases and J by 6 bases, with 16 bases left in between. CDR3 in amino acids: CASSEGGWQTQYF. CDR3 nucleotide sequence: TGCGCCAGCTCCGAAGGGGGTTGGCAGACCCAGTACTTC.

J is TRBJ2-1 and V is TRBV28; a possible D gene is TRBD2 (7 bases). The CDR3 contains 15 residues. The germline gives CDR1 MDHEN, CDR2 SYDVKM. V lost 5 bases, J lost 10 bases, and 21 bases lay in between. DNA for the CDR3: TGTGCCAGCAGTATCCATTTAGGGGGGAGGGAAGAGCAGTTCTTC. Its translation is CASSIHLGGREEQFF.

V gene TRBV27 combines with J gene TRBJ2-5, with 13 positions matching TRBD2. The CDR3 consists of 13 residues. Losses at the gene ends were 6 bases for V and 12 bases for J; bases not matched to a gene: 7. CDR1 and CDR2 from the germline V gene are MNHEY and SMNVEV (reference sequence). CDR3 in amino acids: CASRGLAGAGEYF. DNA for the CDR3: TGTGCCAGCAGAGGACTAGCGGGAGCCGGTGAGTACTTC.

This chain joins TRBV5-4 and TRBJ2-1; D not certain. Trimming took 3 bases from V and 1 from J, leaving 8 bases between them. CDR1 SGHNT and CDR2 YYREEE come from the germline V gene (reference sequence). This CDR3 spans 14 amino acids. The CDR3 DNA follows: TGTGCCAGCAGCTATCCCCGGTCCTACAATGAGCAGTTCTTC. Residues: CASSYPRSYNEQFF. Filled out from reference TRBV5-4 and TRBJ2-1, the complete variable domain reads ETGVTQSPTHLIKTRGQQVTLRCSSQSGHNTVSWYQQALGQGPQFIFQYYREEENGRGNFPPRFSGLQFPNYSSELNVNALELDDSALYLCASSYPRSYNEQFFGPGTRLTVL.

V is TRBV7-9 and J is TRBJ1-5, with 8 bases aligning to TRBD1. The length of the CDR3 is 14 residues. Germline V CDR1 and CDR2: SEHNR, FQNEAQ (reference sequence). Trimming at V came to 6 bases and at J to 6 bases, leaving 7 bases not matched to a gene. Here the CDR3 reads CASSRPGQGQPQHF. Written as DNA, the CDR3 is TGTGCCAGCAGTCGTCCCGGACAGGGTCAGCCCCAGCATTTT. Variable domain in full (rest from reference TRBV7-9 and TRBJ1-5): DTGVSQNPRHKITKRGQNVTFRCDPISEHNRLYWYRQTLGQGPEFLTYFQNEAQLEKSRLLSDRFSAERPKGSFSTLEIQRTEQGDSAMYLCASSRPGQGQPQHFGDGTRLSIL.

The CDR3 protein is CASSHPDFNSPLHF. DNA for the CDR3: TGTGCCAGCAGCCATCCGGACTTTAATTCACCCCTCCACTTT. This sequence joins TRBV14 and TRBJ1-6; D call uncertain. The CDR3 length is 14 residues. V gave up 3 bases and J gave up 6 bases, with 9 bases separating them. Germline V gene lookup returns CDR1 SGHDN and CDR2 FVKESK.

J is TRBJ1-2 and V is TRBV9, with TRBD1 identical over 7 bases. Germline CDR1 is SGDLS and CDR2 is YYNGEE. V shed 4 bases, J shed 5 bases, and the junction held 11 bases outside the gene matches. The CDR3 length is 15 residues. The CDR3 DNA follows: TGTGCCAGCAGCCCAATTGAAGGGGGCCGGTATGGCTACACCTTC. It is translated as CASSPIEGGRYGYTF. Based on the CDR3 plus reference TRBV9 and TRBJ1-2, the full variable domain is DSGVTQTPKHLITATGQRVTLRCSPRSGDLSVYWYQQSLDQGLQFLIQYYNGEERAKGNILERFSAQQFPDLHSELNLSSLELGDSALYFCASSPIEGGRYGYTFGSGTRLTVV.